This TCR beta chain was identified in a study of shared clonotypes between healthy human individuals. Study-level points and caveats: Genetic and exposure-history diversity was limited by the few donors. Investigators expected sequencing depth to affect clonotype sharing among donors.

This clone was counted once. The antigen is unknown. The CDR3 loop spans 13 amino acids. V lost 7 bases and J lost 4; bases outside the gene matches: 8. CDR1 is SQVTM, CDR2 ANQGSEA, per germline. Clones were sequenced by immunoSEQ multiplex PCR, and TCRdb holds only the in-frame ones, with some missing. The top ten clones hold approximately 12% of a sample with 450,000 to 600,000 clones, about 80% of them seen once. Those who donated, Caucasian adults without exception, all lived in Nashville, Tennessee. Unsorted samples relied on tens of millions of PBMCs, which served as the source of genomic DNA. The sequence came from a woman aged 40 to 50 in good health. Some clones in this sample may be carry-over from other donors' samples. The chain joins TRBV29-1 to TRBJ1-2; 8 positions agree with TRBD1. Sequencing was carried out using PBMCs. CDR3 in amino acids: CSARTGPGYGYTF. The CDR3, as DNA: TGCAGCGCCCGGACAGGGCCGGGCTATGGCTACACCTTC.